The present T cell receptor (beta chain) was sequenced within a study of blood T cell repertoires in COVID-19. Study information: Donors in the United States, Italy and Spain gave samples during acute or convalescent COVID-19. Sources were T cells, B-cell-depleted T cells, or PBMCs; the material itself was cDNA or gDNA.

Authors' methods: Reference gene primer amplification gave estimated nucleated cell counts. Some clones are missing from TCRdb's copy, which holds only in-frame ones; the method was immunoSEQ multiplex PCR. V, J and clone size reflect that table, while D and trimming were determined from the DNA. The sample carries over 200,000 clones, about 90% recorded once. This sequence originates from a woman aged 55-75 years with acute or convalescent COVID-19. Sequenced sample: peripheral blood.

The CDR3 region has the DNA TGTGCCATCAGTGACTCGGGACTAACAACCTACGAGCAGTACTTC. It translates to CAISDSGLTTYEQYF. J is TRBJ2-7 and V is TRBV10-3; 7 positions agree with TRBD2. Trimming cost V 3 bases and J 2 bases; bases outside gene matches: 7. Germline values: CDR1 ENHRY, CDR2 SYGVKD. The CDR3 sequence is 15 residues long.